This T cell receptor beta chain was obtained from a study of shared clonotypes between healthy human individuals. General observations from the study: Among donors, sharing of clonotypes was expected to be affected by sequencing depth.

Some clones are missing from TCRdb's copy, which holds only in-frame ones; the method was immunoSEQ multiplex PCR. The sample lists more than 2,000,000 clones, approximately 90% seen once, with over 0.12% in the top ten. The CDR3 has 13 amino acids. The V gene's germline CDR1 is SGHRS and CDR2 YFSETQ. V lost 5 bases to trimming and J lost 8 bases, with 13 bases between them. About this clone: The antigen remains undetermined.

The V and J genes are TRBV5-1 and TRBJ1-4, with no clear D. Sample: naive CD4+ T cells sorted from blood. The subset was: CD45RA+ positively selected. This TCR came from a man younger than 30 in good health. The DNA of the CDR3 is TGCGCCAGCAGAGATTCAACGGGGGAAAAACTGTTTTTT. This gives the protein CASRDSTGEKLFF.